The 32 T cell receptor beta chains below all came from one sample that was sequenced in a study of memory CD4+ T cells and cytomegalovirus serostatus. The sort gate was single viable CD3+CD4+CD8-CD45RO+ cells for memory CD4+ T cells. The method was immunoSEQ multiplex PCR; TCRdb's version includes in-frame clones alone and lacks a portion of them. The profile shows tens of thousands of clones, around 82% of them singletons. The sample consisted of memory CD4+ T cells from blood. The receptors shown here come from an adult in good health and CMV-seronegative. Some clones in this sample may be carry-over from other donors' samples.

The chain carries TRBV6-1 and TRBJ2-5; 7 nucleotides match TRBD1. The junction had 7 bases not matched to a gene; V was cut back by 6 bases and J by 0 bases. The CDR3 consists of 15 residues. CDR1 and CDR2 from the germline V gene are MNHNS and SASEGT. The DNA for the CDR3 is TGTGCCAGCAGCCGGGACAGATATAACCAAGAGACCCAGTACTTC. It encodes CASSRDRYNQETQYF.

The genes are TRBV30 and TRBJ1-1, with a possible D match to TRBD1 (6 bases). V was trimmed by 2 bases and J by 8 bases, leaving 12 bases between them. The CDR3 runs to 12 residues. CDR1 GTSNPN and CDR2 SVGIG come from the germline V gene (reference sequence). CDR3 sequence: CAWSPHREEAFF. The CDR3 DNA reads TGTGCCTGGAGTCCCCACAGGGAGGAAGCTTTCTTT.

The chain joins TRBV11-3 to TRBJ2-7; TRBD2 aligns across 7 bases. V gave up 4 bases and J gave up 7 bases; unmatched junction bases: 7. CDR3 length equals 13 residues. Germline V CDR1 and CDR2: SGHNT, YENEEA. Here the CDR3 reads CASSSLGGKEQYF. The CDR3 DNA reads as TGTGCCAGCAGCTCCCTCGGGGGGAAGGAGCAGTACTTC.

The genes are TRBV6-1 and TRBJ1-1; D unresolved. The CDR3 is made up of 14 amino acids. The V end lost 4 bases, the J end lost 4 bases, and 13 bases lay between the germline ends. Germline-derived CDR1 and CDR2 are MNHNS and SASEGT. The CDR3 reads CASSAAVRVTEAFF. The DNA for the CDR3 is TGTGCCAGCAGTGCCGCGGTGCGCGTCACTGAAGCTTTCTTT.

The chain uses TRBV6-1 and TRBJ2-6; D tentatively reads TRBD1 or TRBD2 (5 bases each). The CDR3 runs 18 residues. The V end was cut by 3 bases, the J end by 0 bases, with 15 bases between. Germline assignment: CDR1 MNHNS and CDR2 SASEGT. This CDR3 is CASSDPLGRNSGANVLTF. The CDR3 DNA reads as TGTGCCAGCAGTGATCCGTTGGGACGGAACTCTGGGGCCAACGTCCTGACTTTC.

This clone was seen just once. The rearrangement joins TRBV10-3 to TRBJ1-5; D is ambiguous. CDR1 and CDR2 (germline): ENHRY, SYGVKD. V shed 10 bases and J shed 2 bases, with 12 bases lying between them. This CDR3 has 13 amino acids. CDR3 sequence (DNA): TGTGCCACCTCCCCGGCGGGCAATCAGCCCCAGCATTTT. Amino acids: CATSPAGNQPQHF.

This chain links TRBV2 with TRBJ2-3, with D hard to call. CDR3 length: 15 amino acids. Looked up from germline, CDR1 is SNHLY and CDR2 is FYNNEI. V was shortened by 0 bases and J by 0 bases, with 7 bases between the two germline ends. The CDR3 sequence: CASSEAFVSTDTQYF. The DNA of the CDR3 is TGTGCCAGCAGTGAAGCGTTCGTTAGCACAGATACGCAGTATTTT.

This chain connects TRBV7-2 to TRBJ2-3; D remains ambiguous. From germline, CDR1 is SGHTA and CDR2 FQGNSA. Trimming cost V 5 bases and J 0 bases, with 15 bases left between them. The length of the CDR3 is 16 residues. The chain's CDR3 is CASSPPARTSTDTQYF. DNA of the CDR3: TGTGCCAGCAGCCCACCAGCGCGAACCAGCACAGATACGCAGTATTTT.

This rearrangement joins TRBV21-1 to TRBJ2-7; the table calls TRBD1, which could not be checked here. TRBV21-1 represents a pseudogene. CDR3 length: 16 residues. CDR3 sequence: CASSSRTVLSSYEQYF. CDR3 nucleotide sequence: TGTGCCAGCAGTTCTAGGACAGTCCTGAGCTCCTACGAGCAGTACTTC.

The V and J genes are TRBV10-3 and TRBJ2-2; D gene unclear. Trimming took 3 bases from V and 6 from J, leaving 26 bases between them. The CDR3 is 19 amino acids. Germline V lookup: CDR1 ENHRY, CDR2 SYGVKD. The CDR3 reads CAISDHLSGPTSLPGELFF. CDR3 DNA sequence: TGTGCCATCAGTGACCACCTTTCGGGCCCGACAAGCCTACCCGGGGAGCTGTTTTTT.

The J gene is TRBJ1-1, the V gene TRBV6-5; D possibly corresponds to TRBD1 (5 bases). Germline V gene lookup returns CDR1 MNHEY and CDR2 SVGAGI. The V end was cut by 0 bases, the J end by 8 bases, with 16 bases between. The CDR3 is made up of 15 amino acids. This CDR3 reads CASSYSRVRTPEAFF. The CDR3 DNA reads TGTGCCAGCAGTTACTCTAGGGTGAGGACACCCGAAGCTTTCTTT.

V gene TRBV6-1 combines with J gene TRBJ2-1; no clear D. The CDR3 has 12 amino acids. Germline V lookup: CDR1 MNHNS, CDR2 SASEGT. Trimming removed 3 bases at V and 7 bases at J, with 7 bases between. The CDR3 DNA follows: TGTGCCAGCAGTGACAGATTTAATGAGCAGTTCTTC. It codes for CASSDRFNEQFF.

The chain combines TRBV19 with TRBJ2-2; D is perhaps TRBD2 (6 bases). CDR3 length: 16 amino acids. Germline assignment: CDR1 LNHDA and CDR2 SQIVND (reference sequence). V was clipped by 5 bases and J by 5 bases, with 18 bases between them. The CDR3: CASSWPTSRSTGELFF. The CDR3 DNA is TGTGCCAGTAGTTGGCCTACTAGCCGGTCGACCGGGGAGCTGTTTTTT.

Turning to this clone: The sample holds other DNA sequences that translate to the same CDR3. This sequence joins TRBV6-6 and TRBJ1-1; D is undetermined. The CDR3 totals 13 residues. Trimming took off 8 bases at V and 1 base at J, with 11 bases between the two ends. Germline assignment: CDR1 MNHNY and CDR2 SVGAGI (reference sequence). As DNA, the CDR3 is TGTGCCAGCTCGCTTTGGGGGAACACTGAAGCTTTCTTT. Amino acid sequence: CASSLWGNTEAFF.

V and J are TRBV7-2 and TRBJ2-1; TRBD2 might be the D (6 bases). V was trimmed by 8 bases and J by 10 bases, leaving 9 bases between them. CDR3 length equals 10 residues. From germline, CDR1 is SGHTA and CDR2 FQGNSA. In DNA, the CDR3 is TGTGCCAGCGGGGGGTCCGAGCAGTTCTTC. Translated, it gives CASGGSEQFF. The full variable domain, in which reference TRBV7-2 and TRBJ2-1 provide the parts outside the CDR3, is GAGVSQSPSNKVTEKGKDVELRCDPISGHTALYWYRQSLGQGLEFLIYFQGNSAPDKSGLPSDRFSAERTGGSVSTLTIQRTQQEDSAVYLCASGGSEQFFGPGTRLTVL.

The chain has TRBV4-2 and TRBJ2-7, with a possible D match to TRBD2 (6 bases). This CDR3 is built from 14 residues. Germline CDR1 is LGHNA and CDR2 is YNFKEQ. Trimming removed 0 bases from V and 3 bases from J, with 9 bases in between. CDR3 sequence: CASSQEEGFYEQYF. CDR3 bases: TGTGCCAGCAGCCAAGAGGAGGGGTTCTACGAGCAGTACTTC.

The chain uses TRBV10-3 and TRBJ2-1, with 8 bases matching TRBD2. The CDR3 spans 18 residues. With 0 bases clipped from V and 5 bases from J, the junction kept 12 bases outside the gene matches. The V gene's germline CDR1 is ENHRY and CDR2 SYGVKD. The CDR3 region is CAISESSGSGGFNNEQFF. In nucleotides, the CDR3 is TGTGCCATCAGTGAGTCGAGCGGCAGCGGGGGATTCAACAATGAGCAGTTCTTC.

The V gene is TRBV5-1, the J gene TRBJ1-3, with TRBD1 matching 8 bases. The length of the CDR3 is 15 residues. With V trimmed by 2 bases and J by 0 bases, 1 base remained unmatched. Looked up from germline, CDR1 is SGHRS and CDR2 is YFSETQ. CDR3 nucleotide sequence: TGCGCCAGCAGCTTACAGGGGGACTCTGGAAACACCATATATTTT. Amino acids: CASSLQGDSGNTIYF. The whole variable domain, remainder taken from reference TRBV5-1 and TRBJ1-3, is KAGVTQTPRYLIKTRGQQVTLSCSPISGHRSVSWYQQTPGQGLQFLFEYFSETQRNKGNFPGRFSGRQFSNSRSEMNVSTLELGDSALYLCASSLQGDSGNTIYFGEGSWLTVV.

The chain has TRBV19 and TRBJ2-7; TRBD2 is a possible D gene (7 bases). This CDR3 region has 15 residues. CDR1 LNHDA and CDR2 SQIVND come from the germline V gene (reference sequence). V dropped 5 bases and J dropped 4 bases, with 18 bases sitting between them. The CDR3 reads CASSAGGLAAYEQYF. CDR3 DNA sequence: TGTGCCAGTAGTGCCGGGGGGCTAGCGGCGTACGAGCAGTACTTC.

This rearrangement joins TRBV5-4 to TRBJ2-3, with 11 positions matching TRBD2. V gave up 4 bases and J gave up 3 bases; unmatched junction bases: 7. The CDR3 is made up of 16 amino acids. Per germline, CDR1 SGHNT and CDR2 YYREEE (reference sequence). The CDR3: CASSRSSGRSTDTQYF. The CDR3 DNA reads TGTGCCAGCAGCAGATCTAGCGGGAGGTCGACAGATACGCAGTATTTT.

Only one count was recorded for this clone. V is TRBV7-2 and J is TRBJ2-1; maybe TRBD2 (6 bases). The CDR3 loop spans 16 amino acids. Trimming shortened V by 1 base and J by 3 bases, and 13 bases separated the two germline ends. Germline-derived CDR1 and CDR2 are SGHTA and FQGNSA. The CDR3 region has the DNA TGTGCCAGCAGCTTAGGGGGAGGCCTGTTCTACAATGAGCAGTTCTTC. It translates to CASSLGGGLFYNEQFF.

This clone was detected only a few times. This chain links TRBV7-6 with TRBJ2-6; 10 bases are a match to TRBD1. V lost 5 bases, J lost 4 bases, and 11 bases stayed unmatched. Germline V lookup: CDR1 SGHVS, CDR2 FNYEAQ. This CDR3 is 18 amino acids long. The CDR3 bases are TGTGCCAGCAGCCCAGGAAGGACAGGGGGATCAGGGGCCAACGTCCTGACTTTC. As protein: CASSPGRTGGSGANVLTF.

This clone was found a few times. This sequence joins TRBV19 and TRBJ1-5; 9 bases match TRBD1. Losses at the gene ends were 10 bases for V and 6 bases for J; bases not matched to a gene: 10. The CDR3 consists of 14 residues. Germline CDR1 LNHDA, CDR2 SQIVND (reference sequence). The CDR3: CATGATGGAQPQHF. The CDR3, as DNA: TGTGCCACAGGGGCGACAGGGGGGGCTCAGCCCCAGCATTTT.

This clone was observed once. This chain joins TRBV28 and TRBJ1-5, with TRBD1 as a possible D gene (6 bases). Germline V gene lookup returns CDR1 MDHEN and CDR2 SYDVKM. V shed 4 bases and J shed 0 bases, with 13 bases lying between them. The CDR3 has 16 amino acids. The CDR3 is CASSWGGWNSNQPQHF. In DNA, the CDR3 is TGTGCCAGCAGTTGGGGGGGCTGGAATAGCAATCAGCCCCAGCATTTT.

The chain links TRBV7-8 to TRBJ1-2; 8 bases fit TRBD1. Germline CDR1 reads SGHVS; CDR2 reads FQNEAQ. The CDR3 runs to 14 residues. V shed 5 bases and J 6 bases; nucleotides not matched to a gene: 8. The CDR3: CASSPSRGLDGYTF. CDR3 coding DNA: TGTGCCAGCAGCCCCTCCAGGGGGCTCGATGGCTACACCTTC.

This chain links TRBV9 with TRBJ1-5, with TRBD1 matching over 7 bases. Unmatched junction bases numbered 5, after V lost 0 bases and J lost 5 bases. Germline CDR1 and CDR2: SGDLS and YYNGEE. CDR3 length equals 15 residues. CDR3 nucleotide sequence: TGTGCCAGCAGCGTAGGAAGGGGGCCCGATCAGCCCCAGCATTTT. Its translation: CASSVGRGPDQPQHF.

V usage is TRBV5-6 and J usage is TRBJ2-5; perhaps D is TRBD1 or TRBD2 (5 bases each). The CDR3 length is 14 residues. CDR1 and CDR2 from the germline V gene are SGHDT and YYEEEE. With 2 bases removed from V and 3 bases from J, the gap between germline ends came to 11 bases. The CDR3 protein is CASSFRDGKETQYF. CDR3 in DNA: TGTGCCAGCAGCTTCCGGGACGGAAAAGAGACCCAGTACTTC.

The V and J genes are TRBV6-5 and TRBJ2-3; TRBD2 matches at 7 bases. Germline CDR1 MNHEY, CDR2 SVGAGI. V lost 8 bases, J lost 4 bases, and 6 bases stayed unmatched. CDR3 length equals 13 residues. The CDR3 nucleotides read TGTGCCAGCCGGCGGGAGAGGTCAGATACGCAGTATTTT. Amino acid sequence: CASRRERSDTQYF.

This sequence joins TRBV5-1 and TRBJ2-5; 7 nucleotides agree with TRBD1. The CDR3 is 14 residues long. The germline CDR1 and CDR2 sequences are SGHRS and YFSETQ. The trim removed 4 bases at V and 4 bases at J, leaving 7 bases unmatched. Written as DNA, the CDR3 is TGCGCCAGCAGCCTTATGACAGGGTCAGAGACCCAGTACTTC. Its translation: CASSLMTGSETQYF.

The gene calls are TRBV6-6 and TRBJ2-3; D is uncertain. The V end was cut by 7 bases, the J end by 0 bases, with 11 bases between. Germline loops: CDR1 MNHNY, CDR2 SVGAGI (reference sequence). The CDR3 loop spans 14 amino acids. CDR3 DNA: TGTGCCAGCACTTTAACTACTAGCACAGATACGCAGTATTTT. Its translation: CASTLTTSTDTQYF.

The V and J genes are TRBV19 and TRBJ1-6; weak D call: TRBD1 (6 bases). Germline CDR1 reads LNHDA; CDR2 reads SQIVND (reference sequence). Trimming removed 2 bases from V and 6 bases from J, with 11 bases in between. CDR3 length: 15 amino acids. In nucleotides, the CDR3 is TGTGCCAGTAGTATAATCAAACAGGGTAATTCACCCCTCCACTTT. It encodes CASSIIKQGNSPLHF.

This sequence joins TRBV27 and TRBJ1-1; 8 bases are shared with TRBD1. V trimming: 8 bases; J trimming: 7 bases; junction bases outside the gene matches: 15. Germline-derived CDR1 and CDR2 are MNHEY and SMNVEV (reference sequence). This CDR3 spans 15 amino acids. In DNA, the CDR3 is TGTGCCAGCGCACGAAAGGTCCAGGGGGCCAATGAAGCTTTCTTT. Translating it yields CASARKVQGANEAFF.